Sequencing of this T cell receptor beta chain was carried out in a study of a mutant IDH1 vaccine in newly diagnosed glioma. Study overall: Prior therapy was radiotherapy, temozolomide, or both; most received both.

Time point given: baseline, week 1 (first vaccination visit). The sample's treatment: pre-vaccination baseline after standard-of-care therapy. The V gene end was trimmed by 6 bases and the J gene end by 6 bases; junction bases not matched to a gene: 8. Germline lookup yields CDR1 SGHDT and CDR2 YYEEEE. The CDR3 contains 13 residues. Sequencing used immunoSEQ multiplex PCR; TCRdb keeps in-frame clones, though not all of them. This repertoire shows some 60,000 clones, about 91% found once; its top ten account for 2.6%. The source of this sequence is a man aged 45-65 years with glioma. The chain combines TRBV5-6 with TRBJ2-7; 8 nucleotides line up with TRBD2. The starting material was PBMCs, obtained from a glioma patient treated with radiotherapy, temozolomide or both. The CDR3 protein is CASIGGGLGEQYF. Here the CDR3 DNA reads TGTGCCAGCATCGGCGGGGGGTTGGGCGAGCAGTACTTC.